This TCR beta chain was recorded in a study of T cells after yellow fever vaccination. Ten or more counts support this clonotype. TCRdb reprocessed the 5' RACE reads with MiXCR, giving one entry per CDR3 protein. The sample lists about 240,000 distinct CDR3 sequences; less than 9% were seen once. J was trimmed by 1 base and V by 0 bases; bases with no gene match: 5. Germline loops: CDR1 MNHEY, CDR2 SVGAGI. CDR3 length: 16 residues. The sample here was CD4+ T cells sorted from PBMCs, taken 15 days after the yellow fever booster vaccination. The chain uses TRBV6-5 and TRBJ1-2; TRBD1 agrees at 7 bases. The TCR sequence derives from a young man who received the YFV17D yellow fever vaccine. The CDR3 loop reads CASSYSYRDSNYGYTF. In DNA, the CDR3 is TGTGCCAGCAGTTACTCGTACCGGGACAGTAACTATGGCTACACCTTC.